This TCR beta chain is drawn from a study of T cell repertoires and HLA-DP antigens. Untouched CD4+ T cells were bead-isolated at approximately 98% purity. The CDR3 loop spans 14 amino acids. V lost 2 bases and J 7 bases, leaving 12 bases between the germline ends. The germline CDR1 and CDR2 sequences are LNHDA and SQIVND (reference sequence). Within the sample, this clone is medium-sized. Its antigen is unknown. Some clones are missing from TCRdb's copy, which holds only in-frame ones; the method was immunoSEQ multiplex PCR. The table shows roughly 73,000 clones, with around 77% occurring only once. This sequence originates from a man aged 55 to 70 in good health and CMV-seronegative. The V and J genes are TRBV19 and TRBJ1-5, with D tentatively TRBD1 (5 bases). The sequencing input was CD4+ T cells from PBMCs. The CDR3 bases are TGTGCCAGTAGTATACAGGGAGGGATGCAGCCCCAGCATTTT. Translating gives CASSIQGGMQPQHF.